Shown below are 16 T cell receptor beta chains from a single sample sequenced in a study of blood T cell repertoires in COVID-19. The method was immunoSEQ multiplex PCR; TCRdb's version includes in-frame clones alone and lacks a portion of them. Of over 60,000 clones listed, around 74% were seen once; the top ten hold approximately 15%. The specimen was peripheral blood. These receptors originate from a man in his sixties with COVID-19, enrolled during active disease.

The chain uses TRBV6-2 or TRBV6-3 and TRBJ1-2; 9 bases fit TRBD1. CDR1 is MNHEY, CDR2 SVGEGT, per germline. V dropped 2 bases and J dropped 5; count of bases not matched to a gene: 12. The CDR3 length is 17 residues. CDR3 DNA: TGTGCCAGCAGTTACATCCGGGACAGGGTAATAGAGTATGGCTACACCTTC. Translation gives CASSYIRDRVIEYGYTF.

This chain uses TRBV4-1 with TRBJ2-2; TRBD1 agrees at 7 bases. After removal of 4 bases from V and 4 bases from J, the junction contained 6 bases not matched to a gene. Germline V gene sequence: CDR1 MGHRA, CDR2 YSYEKL. This CDR3 is built from 15 residues. CDR3 in amino acids: CASSRPTGTTGELFF. The DNA for the CDR3 is TGCGCCAGCAGCCGACCGACAGGGACCACCGGGGAGCTGTTTTTT.

The chain employs TRBV19 and TRBJ2-1; D may be TRBD2 (6 bases). The germline V gene encodes CDR1 LNHDA and CDR2 SQIVND (reference sequence). The CDR3 loop spans 15 amino acids. The germline V and J ends were trimmed by 7 bases and 6 bases, with 19 bases remaining between them. CDR3 nucleotides: TGTGCCAGTAATCGGAACCACCGGGACTTCAATGAGCAGTTCTTC. Encoded protein: CASNRNHRDFNEQFF.

This clone showed up just a few times. The gene calls are TRBV4-1 and TRBJ2-5; D possibly corresponds to TRBD2 (6 bases). CDR1 MGHRA and CDR2 YSYEKL come from the germline V gene. This CDR3 has 15 amino acids. V was pared by 5 bases and J by 5 bases, with 18 bases between. The CDR3 nucleotides are TGCGCCAGCAGCGAAAGAGGAGGGAGCGGTGAGACCCAGTACTTC. As protein: CASSERGGSGETQYF.

CDR3 in amino acids: CATSDSQGYEQYF. The CDR3 DNA follows: TGTGCCACCAGTGATTCACAGGGTTACGAGCAGTACTTC. This chain links TRBV24-1 with TRBJ2-7, with D tentatively TRBD1 (6 bases). Germline-derived CDR1 and CDR2 are KGHDR and SFDVKD. Trimming cost V 2 bases and J 4 bases, with 8 bases left between them. The CDR3 loop spans 13 amino acids.

The count of this clone is one. The J gene is TRBJ1-6, the V gene TRBV4-1; 8 bases match TRBD1. The J segment lost 10 bases and the V segment lost 2 bases, leaving 10 bases of the junction unmatched. The CDR3 covers 16 residues. Germline-derived CDR1 and CDR2 are MGHRA and YSYEKL. The CDR3 bases are TGCGCCAGCAGCCAACCTCCCGGGACAGGTGAATCACCCCTCCACTTT. This sequence encodes CASSQPPGTGESPLHF.

The chain combines TRBV4-1 with TRBJ2-5; D not certain. V was pared by 1 base and J by 5 bases, with 11 bases between. Germline V lookup: CDR1 MGHRA, CDR2 YSYEKL. The CDR3 sequence is 14 residues long. CDR3 sequence: CASSQVTRVETQYF. In DNA form, the CDR3 reads TGCGCCAGCAGCCAAGTTACACGGGTGGAGACCCAGTACTTC.

Of note for this clone: In the same sample, other DNA sequences code for this CDR3. The rearrangement links TRBV5-1 to TRBJ2-3; D ambiguous. The length of the CDR3 is 13 residues. Germline lookup yields CDR1 SGHRS and CDR2 YFSETQ. V was pared by 7 bases and J by 0 bases, with 9 bases between. Written as DNA, the CDR3 is TGCGCCAGCCGGTCCGATAGCACAGATACGCAGTATTTT. Residues: CASRSDSTDTQYF.

This clone occurred a few times. The chain recombines TRBV18 with TRBJ2-1, with 7 bases matching TRBD2. Looked up from germline, CDR1 is KGHSH and CDR2 is LQKENI. The CDR3 totals 13 residues. V lost 4 bases, J lost 8 bases, and 5 bases stayed unmatched. The CDR3 sequence is CASSRGLVDEQFF. The CDR3 nucleotides read TGTGCCAGCTCACGAGGACTAGTGGATGAGCAGTTCTTC.

V and J are TRBV29-1 and TRBJ2-7, with D perhaps matching TRBD1 (6 bases). The CDR3 is made up of 13 amino acids. Trimming cost V 4 bases and J 2 bases, with 12 bases left between them. Germline V gene lookup returns CDR1 SQVTM and CDR2 ANQGSEA. CDR3 in DNA: TGCAGCGTTGTGGACAGCGCAACCTACGAGCAGTACTTC. Protein product: CSVVDSATYEQYF.

The J gene is TRBJ1-1, the V gene TRBV2; weak D call: TRBD1 (6 bases). The CDR3 loop spans 15 amino acids. The V end was cut by 6 bases, the J end by 2 bases, with 16 bases between. The germline V gene encodes CDR1 SNHLY and CDR2 FYNNEI. DNA of the CDR3: TGTGCCAGCAGCCCTCGGACAGTTTCTAACACTGAAGCTTTCTTT. It yields the protein CASSPRTVSNTEAFF. The entire variable domain, with the rest obtained from reference TRBV2 and TRBJ1-1, is as follows: EPEVTQTPSHQVTQMGQEVILRCVPISNHLYFYWYRQILGQKVEFLVSFYNNEISEKSEIFDDQFSVERPDGSNFTLKIRSTKLEDSAMYFCASSPRTVSNTEAFFGQGTRLTVV.

The CDR3 DNA reads as TGTGCCAGCAGCTTAGTGGGACTAGATCTCTACGAGCAGTACTTC. Translated, it gives CASSLVGLDLYEQYF. The rearrangement joins TRBV7-9 to TRBJ2-7; 8 bases map to TRBD2. This CDR3 has 15 residues. The germline V gene has CDR1 SEHNR and CDR2 FQNEAQ (reference sequence). V was clipped by 1 base and J by 3 bases; unmatched bases: 5.

This clone was recorded only once. The chain employs TRBV29-1 and TRBJ2-7; 10 bases map to TRBD1. J gave up 5 bases and V 0 bases, and 7 bases lay outside the gene matches. The germline V gene encodes CDR1 SQVTM and CDR2 ANQGSEA. CDR3 length: 15 residues. The CDR3 reads CSVEEPTTGGNEQYF. Here the CDR3 DNA reads TGCAGCGTTGAAGAGCCTACGACAGGGGGCAACGAGCAGTACTTC.

The chain recombines TRBV19 with TRBJ2-1; TRBD2 matches 11 bases. Germline CDR1 reads LNHDA; CDR2 reads SQIVND (reference sequence). This CDR3 has 16 residues. The V and J ends lost 6 bases and 7 bases, in that order; junction bases with no gene match: 11. DNA for the CDR3: TGTGCCAGTAGACCTCAAACTAGCGGGGGACAGAATGAGCAGTTCTTC. Residues: CASRPQTSGGQNEQFF.

The gene calls are TRBV14 and TRBJ2-1; 12 bases map to TRBD2. The trim removed 7 bases at V and 8 bases at J, leaving 9 bases unmatched. There are 15 residues in the CDR3. From germline, CDR1 is SGHDN and CDR2 FVKESK. CDR3 DNA: TGTGCCAGCACCGAACTAGCGGGGGGAGTTGATGAGCAGTTCTTC. As protein: CASTELAGGVDEQFF.

On this clone: In the same sample, other DNA sequences code for this CDR3. The chain recombines TRBV10-3 with TRBJ2-5, with TRBD1 identical over 7 bases. V shed 4 bases and J 3 bases; nucleotides not matched to a gene: 2. The CDR3 length is 13 residues. CDR1 is ENHRY, CDR2 SYGVKD, per germline. In nucleotides, the CDR3 is TGTGCCATCAGTGGACAGGGAGAAGAGACCCAGTACTTC. It translates to CAISGQGEETQYF.